Below are 9 T cell receptor beta chains sequenced from a single sample in a study of T-cell memory formation after mild COVID-19. TCRdb re-analysed the 5' RACE reads in MiXCR, keeping a single row per CDR3 protein. The sample comprises fewer than 350,000 distinct CDR3 sequences, over 15% of which are singletons, and roughly 23% rests with the top ten. Sequencing input: PBMCs or a T cell subset sorted from them (not recorded which). The receptors come from a man between 18 and 29 years old who had mild COVID-19 (a few samples of this study predate the infection). Cell type and time point are not known.

This clonotype was counted only a few times. This rearrangement joins TRBV5-1 to TRBJ2-5; 8 positions match TRBD1. The CDR3 is 14 amino acids. V gave up 7 bases and J gave up 5 bases; unmatched junction bases: 10. Germline-derived CDR1 and CDR2 are SGHRS and YFSETQ. The CDR3 sequence: CASQVGDRLETQYF. The CDR3 coding sequence is TGCGCCAGCCAAGTAGGGGACAGGCTGGAGACCCAGTACTTC.

There are a few counts of this clonotype. The chain links TRBV7-2 to TRBJ1-1; D ambiguous. The CDR3 length is 14 residues. Germline-derived CDR1 and CDR2 are SGHTA and FQGNSA. The V end was cut by 3 bases, the J end by 6 bases, with 14 bases between. CDR3 amino acids: CASSFGELGPEAFF. In DNA, the CDR3 is TGTGCCAGCAGCTTCGGGGAACTTGGGCCTGAAGCTTTCTTT. Combining the CDR3 with reference TRBV7-2 and TRBJ1-1 gives the whole variable domain GAGVSQSPSNKVTEKGKDVELRCDPISGHTALYWYRQSLGQGLEFLIYFQGNSAPDKSGLPSDRFSAERTGGSVSTLTIQRTQQEDSAVYLCASSFGELGPEAFFGQGTRLTVV.

CDR3 region: CASSRTWGRADTQYF. Here the CDR3 DNA reads TGTGCCAGCAGCCGAACGTGGGGCCGAGCGGATACGCAGTATTTT. The chain joins TRBV7-3 to TRBJ2-3, with TRBD1 as a possible D gene (5 bases). Germline V CDR1 and CDR2: SGHTA, FQGTGA. V shed 5 bases and J shed 6 bases, with 18 bases lying between them. The CDR3 covers 15 residues.

The rearrangement links TRBV5-1 to TRBJ2-3; D possibly matches TRBD1 or TRBD2 (5 bases each). CDR1 and CDR2 from the germline V gene are SGHRS and YFSETQ. The length of the CDR3 is 16 residues. With 4 bases removed from V and 0 bases from J, the gap between germline ends came to 15 bases. The CDR3 is CASSILGVPSTDTQYF. The CDR3 bases are TGCGCCAGCAGCATCCTGGGGGTCCCTAGCACAGATACGCAGTATTTT.

The table lists this clonotype with a few counts. An end of the junction differs from the germline gene, which may be a read error. The CDR3 loop reads CARSLGFGLADTDTQYF. CDR3 in DNA: TGTGCCAGAAGCTTAGGGTTCGGCCTAGCGGACACAGATACGCAGTATTTT. The chain is built from TRBV7-6 and TRBJ2-3; 7 nucleotides match TRBD2. CDR3 length equals 17 residues. CDR1 is SGHVS and CDR2 is FNYEAQ in the germline V gene.

This clonotype was counted a few times. J is TRBJ2-4 and V is TRBV5-1; 9 nucleotides line up with TRBD1. Trimming at V came to 4 bases and at J to 5 bases, leaving 4 bases not matched to a gene. Germline assignment: CDR1 SGHRS and CDR2 YFSETQ. The CDR3 is 14 amino acids. CDR3 sequence reads: CASSAQGAENIQYF. The CDR3 DNA reads as TGCGCCAGCAGCGCACAGGGGGCTGAAAACATTCAGTACTTC.

This clonotype came up a few times. The chain is built from TRBV4-1 and TRBJ1-3; D gene unclear. V gave up 0 bases and J gave up 0 bases, with 9 bases separating them. In germline, CDR1 is MGHRA, CDR2 YSYEKL. The CDR3 has 16 amino acids. The CDR3 DNA sequence: TGCGCCAGCAGCCAAGAGAGCCTCTTCTCTGGAAACACCATATATTTT. Amino acid sequence: CASSQESLFSGNTIYF.

This clonotype was seen only a few times. J is TRBJ1-1 and V is TRBV7-9; D is uncertain. V lost 11 bases and J lost 4, with 11 bases in between. CDR3 size: 11 residues. Germline V gene lookup returns CDR1 SEHNR and CDR2 FQNEAQ (reference sequence). The CDR3 DNA follows: TGTGCCGGCGGGGTGCTCACTGAAGCTTTCTTT. Translating it yields CAGGVLTEAFF.

This clonotype was recorded a few times. The V and J genes are TRBV7-9 and TRBJ2-5, with 7 bases identical to TRBD1. The CDR3 sequence is 17 residues long. The V segment lost 5 bases and the J segment 0 bases; nucleotides outside the gene matches: 12. Germline V gene data show CDR1 as SEHNR and CDR2 as FQNEAQ (reference sequence). DNA of the CDR3: TGTGCCAGCAGCGGACCTGGGACAGCGTCGTACCAAGAGACCCAGTACTTC. It is translated as CASSGPGTASYQETQYF.